Ten or more counts support the clone carrying this T cell receptor (beta chain). The investigators amplified TCR beta CDR3 regions from RNA transcripts. TCR CDR3 underwent first-round RT-PCR with the HTBI primer set. MiXCR, run by TCRdb on the multiplex PCR reads, gives a single entry per CDR3 protein. The repertoire holds 600,000 to 650,000 distinct CDR3 sequences, with about a sixth as singletons. The sample comes from a study of T cells in Graves' hyperthyroidism and ophthalmopathy. CDR3 size: 13 residues. The germline V gene has CDR1 MDHEN and CDR2 SYDVKM. V was clipped by 8 bases and J by 6 bases; unmatched bases: 3.

Sequencing was performed on blood. The chain uses TRBV28 and TRBJ1-4; 10 bases map to TRBD1. This receptor was obtained from a woman aged 25 to 39 with Graves' hyperthyroidism. The CDR3 reads CASRTGGDEKLFF. Written as DNA, the CDR3 is TGTGCCAGCCGGACAGGGGGAGATGAAAAACTGTTTTTT.